A single sample gave rise to the 5 T cell receptor beta chains below, sequenced in a study of vaccination effects on CD4 cells after COVID-19. Their specific antigens are unknown. Repertoires were generated with immunoSEQ multiplex PCR, while TCRdb's copy carries only in-frame clones and drops some. The profile shows 35,000 to 45,000 clones, about 80% of them singletons. After expansion with viral peptide pools in the ViraFEST assay, antigen-specific CD4+ T cells were sequenced. CD4+ T cells were isolated after less than 13 days of culture. All study participants received two doses of BNT162b2 or mRNA-1273 vaccine. Specimen: CD4+ T cells from PBMCs cultured with HCoV-NL63 spike peptides, collected after COVID-19 vaccination. These receptors came from a human donor who received a COVID-19 vaccine. Some clones in this sample may be carry-over from other donors' samples.

The chain carries TRBV7-2 and TRBJ2-7; no reliable D call. Between the trimmed V and J ends, which lost 2 bases and 12 bases, there was a span of 17 bases. CDR1 and CDR2 (germline): SGHTA, FQGNSA. This CDR3 spans 13 amino acids. The DNA for the CDR3 is TGTGCCAGCAGCTTAACATTTGGCCACGGGCGGTACTTC. It translates to CASSLTFGHGRYF.

The rearrangement links TRBV7-8 to TRBJ2-7; D unclear. There are 13 residues in the CDR3. The ends were cut back, 0 bases at V and 4 bases at J, with 7 bases in the middle. Germline V gene sequence: CDR1 SGHVS, CDR2 FQNEAQ. The CDR3 region has the DNA TGTGCCAGCAGCTTAGCGCGGATATACGAGCAGTACGTC. Its translation: CASSLARIYEQYV.

J is TRBJ1-1 and V is TRBV7-9, with 7 nucleotides matching TRBD1. CDR1 SEHNR and CDR2 FQNEAQ come from the germline V gene (reference sequence). V lost 5 bases to trimming and J lost 1 base; unmatched junction nucleotides: 4. The CDR3 consists of 14 residues. The CDR3 here is CASSVGDRNTEAFF. The CDR3 DNA reads as TGTGCCAGCAGCGTCGGGGACAGGAACACTGAAGCTTTCTTT.

The gene calls are TRBV5-5 and TRBJ1-2; D gene uncertain. The CDR3 extends over 16 amino acids. Germline V gives CDR1 SGHKS, CDR2 YYEKEE (reference sequence). Trimming stripped 0 bases from V and 0 bases from J, with 12 bases between. In nucleotides, the CDR3 is TGTGCCAGCAGCTTGGATGCCTTGCTCTCTAACTATGGCTACACCTTC. This encodes CASSLDALLSNYGYTF. Supplemented by reference TRBV5-5 and TRBJ1-2, the full variable domain reads DAGVTQSPTHLIKTRGQQVTLRCSPISGHKSVSWYQQVLGQGPQFIFQYYEKEERGRGNFPDRFSARQFPNYSSELNVNALLLGDSALYLCASSLDALLSNYGYTFGSGTRLTVV.

The chain combines TRBV7-6 with TRBJ2-5; D may correspond to TRBD1 or TRBD2 (5 bases each). The CDR3 contains 14 residues. The germline V gene encodes CDR1 SGHVS and CDR2 FNYEAQ. Trimming removed 0 bases at V and 5 bases at J, with 10 bases between. CDR3 nucleotides: TGTGCCAGCAGCTTAGCGGGGGAGCGGGAGACCCAGTACTTC. This codes for CASSLAGERETQYF. Drawing the rest from reference TRBV7-6 and TRBJ2-5, the complete variable domain is GAGVSQSPRYKVTKRGQDVALRCDPISGHVSLYWYRQALGQGPEFLTYFNYEAQQDKSGLPNDRFSAERPEGSISTLTIQRTEQRDSAMYRCASSLAGERETQYFGPGTRLLVL.